The entry that follows covers one T cell receptor (beta chain) sequence. Authors' data handling: The assay estimated nucleated cells by amplifying reference gene primers. Only in-frame clones appear in the TCRdb table, and some are missing; sequencing was by immunoSEQ multiplex PCR. The V and J calls and clone size come from that table; D and trimming were worked out from the DNA. Of 130,000 or so clones detected, 80% to 90% appear once; the ten largest clones hold approximately 1.5%. This sample stems from a study of blood T cell repertoires in COVID-19. Study-level information: Italy, Spain and the United States were the sources of the convalescent and acute COVID-19 samples. In each case, the material was cDNA or gDNA derived from T cells, B-cell-depleted T cells, or PBMCs.

From germline, CDR1 is SEHNR and CDR2 FQNEAQ (reference sequence). The V gene lost 5 bases and the J gene lost 5 bases, with 15 bases spanning the gap. The CDR3 length is 14 residues. The gene calls are TRBV7-9 and TRBJ2-5; D remains unclear. The sequence came from an older woman with acute or convalescent COVID-19. Input material: peripheral blood. The CDR3 region is CASSPRRARETQYF. The CDR3 DNA reads as TGTGCCAGCAGCCCTCGCCGAGCGCGGGAGACCCAGTACTTC.